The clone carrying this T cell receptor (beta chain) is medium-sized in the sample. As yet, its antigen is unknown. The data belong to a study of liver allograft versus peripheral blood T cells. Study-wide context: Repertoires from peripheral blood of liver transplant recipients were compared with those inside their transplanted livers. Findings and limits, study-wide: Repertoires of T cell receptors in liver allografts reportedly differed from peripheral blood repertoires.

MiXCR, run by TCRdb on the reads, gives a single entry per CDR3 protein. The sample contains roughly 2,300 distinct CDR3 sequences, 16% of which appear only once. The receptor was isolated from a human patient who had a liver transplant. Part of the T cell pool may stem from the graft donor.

The CDR3: CASSKRGGGQPQHF. The CDR3 DNA is TGTGCCAGTAGTAAGAGGGGAGGGGGTCAGCCCCAGCATTTT. J is TRBJ1-5 and V is TRBV19; tentatively, D is TRBD1 (6 bases). Trimming stripped 4 bases from V and 6 bases from J, with 13 bases between. Germline values: CDR1 LNHDA, CDR2 SQIVND (reference sequence). The CDR3 sequence is 14 residues long.